The rows below give T cell receptor beta chains drawn from one sample of a study of CD8 T cells in Susac syndrome. Using its own MiXCR run on the immunoSEQ multiplex PCR reads, TCRdb lists one record per CDR3 protein. The sample shows about 200,000 distinct CDR3 sequences, roughly 94% of them seen only once. The source material was CD4+ T cells from PBMCs. These receptors came from a human donor with multiple sclerosis. CDR3s include the opening cysteine and the closing phenylalanine or tryptophan. D genes are given only for firm matches. The size entry is marked missing in some rows and otherwise reads once, few, many or a size class.

v_gene: TRBV20-1
j_gene: TRBJ2-1
len: 13
d_gene: TRBD1
abundance: NA
CDR3nt: TGCAGTGCTAGAGAGGGACAGGGGAATGAGCAGTTCTTC
CDR3aa: CSAREGQGNEQFF

v_gene: TRBV2
j_gene: TRBJ2-3
len: 15
d_gene: TRBD2
abundance: NA
CDR3nt: TGTGCCAGCAGTGAATACGCTAGCGGGGGAGATACGCAGTATTTT
CDR3aa: CASSEYASGGDTQYF

v_gene: TRBV20-1
j_gene: TRBJ2-1
len: 13
d_gene: NA
abundance: NA
CDR3nt: TGCAGTGCTAGAGTAGGGCGGGGCAATGAGCAGTTCTTC
CDR3aa: CSARVGRGNEQFF

v_gene: TRBV29-1
j_gene: TRBJ1-4
len: 14
d_gene: NA
abundance: NA
CDR3nt: TGCAGCGTGGCGAGACGGCAGGCTAATGAAAAACTGTTTTTT
CDR3aa: CSVARRQANEKLFF

v_gene: TRBV20-1
j_gene: TRBJ2-7
len: 12
d_gene: NA
abundance: NA
CDR3nt: TGCAGTGCCCAATCGGACGGGAACGAGCAGTACTTC
CDR3aa: CSAQSDGNEQYF

v_gene: TRBV30
j_gene: TRBJ1-1
len: 14
d_gene: NA
abundance: NA
CDR3nt: TGTGCCTGGAAGTACCAGTCGGGGGCCACTGAAGCTTTCTTT
CDR3aa: CAWKYQSGATEAFF

v_gene: TRBV12-3/TRBV12-4
j_gene: TRBJ2-3
len: 15
d_gene: NA
abundance: NA
CDR3nt: TGTGCCAGCAGTTTAGACGGAGGGTATCCAGATACGCAGTATTTT
CDR3aa: CASSLDGGYPDTQYF

v_gene: TRBV10-3
j_gene: TRBJ1-1
len: 14
d_gene: NA
abundance: NA
CDR3nt: TGTGCCATCAGTGAGTCCCAGGGCCCCACTGAAGCTTTCTTT
CDR3aa: CAISESQGPTEAFF

v_gene: TRBV19
j_gene: TRBJ2-1
len: 15
d_gene: NA
abundance: NA
CDR3nt: TGTGCCAGTAGTATCGCGGACAGCTCCTACAATGAGCAGTTCTTC
CDR3aa: CASSIADSSYNEQFF

v_gene: TRBV27
j_gene: TRBJ2-3
len: 15
d_gene: NA
abundance: NA
CDR3nt: TGTGCCAGCAGTAGAGGCCAGCGGGGCACAGATACGCAGTATTTT
CDR3aa: CASSRGQRGTDTQYF

v_gene: TRBV30
j_gene: TRBJ1-3
len: 12
d_gene: NA
abundance: NA
CDR3nt: TGTGCCTGGATGGGGTCTGGAAACACCATATATTTT
CDR3aa: CAWMGSGNTIYF

v_gene: TRBV29-1
j_gene: TRBJ2-5
len: 13
d_gene: NA
abundance: NA
CDR3nt: TGCAGCGTTAGGGATAAGGCTTGGGAGACCCAGTACTTC
CDR3aa: CSVRDKAWETQYF

v_gene: TRBV29-1
j_gene: TRBJ1-1
len: 11
d_gene: NA
abundance: NA
CDR3nt: TGCAGCGTCGCCACGAACACTGAAGCTTTCTTT
CDR3aa: CSVATNTEAFF

v_gene: TRBV3-1
j_gene: TRBJ2-1
len: 12
d_gene: NA
abundance: NA
CDR3nt: TGTGCCAGCAGCCAAGTTGGCCTTTCGCAGTTCTTC
CDR3aa: CASSQVGLSQFF

v_gene: TRBV20-1
j_gene: TRBJ1-5
len: 12
d_gene: NA
abundance: once
CDR3nt: TGCAGTGTGAAGAGAAGCAATCAGCCCCAGCATTTT
CDR3aa: CSVKRSNQPQHF

v_gene: TRBV29-1
j_gene: TRBJ2-3
len: 14
d_gene: NA
abundance: NA
CDR3nt: TGCAGCGTTGGTGGGACATCGGGGACAGATACGCAGTATTTT
CDR3aa: CSVGGTSGTDTQYF

v_gene: TRBV30
j_gene: TRBJ2-5
len: 12
d_gene: TRBD2
abundance: NA
CDR3nt: TGTGCCGCAAATAGCGGGTGGGAGACCCAGTACTTC
CDR3aa: CAANSGWETQYF

v_gene: TRBV2
j_gene: TRBJ2-7
len: 14
d_gene: NA
abundance: once
CDR3nt: TGTGCCAGCAGTGCTGACAGATATGCCTACGAGCAGTACTTC
CDR3aa: CASSADRYAYEQYF

v_gene: TRBV12-3/TRBV12-4
j_gene: TRBJ2-7
len: 14
d_gene: NA
abundance: NA
CDR3nt: TGTGCCAGCAGTTTAAACACTGGGGCTCACGAGCAGTACTTC
CDR3aa: CASSLNTGAHEQYF

v_gene: TRBV6-6
j_gene: TRBJ1-2
len: 11
d_gene: NA
abundance: few
CDR3nt: TGTGCCAGCAGTACGTCCGGTGGCTACACCTTC
CDR3aa: CASSTSGGYTF

v_gene: TRBV24-1
j_gene: TRBJ2-5
len: 14
d_gene: NA
abundance: once
CDR3nt: TGTGCCACCAGTGATTCCCGGGCCCCCGGGACCCAGTACTTC
CDR3aa: CATSDSRAPGTQYF

v_gene: TRBV4-2
j_gene: TRBJ1-1
len: 14
d_gene: TRBD1
abundance: NA
CDR3nt: TGTGCCAGCAGCCCGGGGCGCGACAGGGGCGACGCTTTCTTT
CDR3aa: CASSPGRDRGDAFF

v_gene: TRBV9
j_gene: TRBJ2-3
len: 13
d_gene: NA
abundance: NA
CDR3nt: TGTGCCAGCAGCGTAGTCCCAACAGATACGCAGTATTTT
CDR3aa: CASSVVPTDTQYF

v_gene: TRBV20-1
j_gene: TRBJ2-5
len: 13
d_gene: NA
abundance: NA
CDR3nt: TGCAGTGCTAGAGTGAATGAACTGGAGACCCAGTACTTC
CDR3aa: CSARVNELETQYF

v_gene: TRBV6-6
j_gene: TRBJ1-2
len: 15
d_gene: TRBD1
abundance: once
CDR3nt: TGTGCCAGCAGTAATCGGGACAGGGAGAACTATGGCTACACCTTC
CDR3aa: CASSNRDRENYGYTF

v_gene: TRBV29-1
j_gene: TRBJ1-1
len: 12
d_gene: NA
abundance: NA
CDR3nt: TGCAGCGTTGCCGGGGGGAACACTGAAGCTTTCTTT
CDR3aa: CSVAGGNTEAFF

v_gene: TRBV3-1
j_gene: TRBJ1-5
len: 17
d_gene: TRBD1
abundance: NA
CDR3nt: TGTGCCAGCAGCCCTCGACAGGGGAGTATGAGCAATCAGCCCCAGCATTTT
CDR3aa: CASSPRQGSMSNQPQHF

v_gene: TRBV9
j_gene: TRBJ2-2
len: 16
d_gene: TRBD2
abundance: NA
CDR3nt: TGTGCCAGCAGCGTAGAGGTAGCGGGGCGAGCCGGGGAGCTGTTTTTT
CDR3aa: CASSVEVAGRAGELFF

v_gene: TRBV20-1
j_gene: TRBJ1-5
len: 14
d_gene: NA
abundance: NA
CDR3nt: TGCAGTGCGGAGATAGACAGTAGCAATCAGCCCCAGCATTTT
CDR3aa: CSAEIDSSNQPQHF

v_gene: TRBV24-1
j_gene: TRBJ2-1
len: 11
d_gene: NA
abundance: NA
CDR3nt: TGTGCCACCAGTGGCGGGACTGGGCAGTTCTTC
CDR3aa: CATSGGTGQFF

v_gene: TRBV29-1
j_gene: TRBJ1-1
len: 12
d_gene: NA
abundance: NA
CDR3nt: TGCAGCGTTGAATCTGGGGGTGGTGAAGCTTTCTTT
CDR3aa: CSVESGGGEAFF

v_gene: TRBV6-1
j_gene: TRBJ2-5
len: 14
d_gene: TRBD1
abundance: NA
CDR3nt: TGTGCCAGCAGTGAGGGACAGGGAGGGGAGACCCAGTACTTC
CDR3aa: CASSEGQGGETQYF

v_gene: TRBV3-1
j_gene: TRBJ1-1
len: 12
d_gene: NA
abundance: once
CDR3nt: TGTGCCAGCAGCGGAAGGTCCACTGAAGCTTTCTTT
CDR3aa: CASSGRSTEAFF

v_gene: TRBV9
j_gene: TRBJ1-5
len: 14
d_gene: NA
abundance: NA
CDR3nt: TGTGCCAGCAGCGTAAGTCCAAACGGGCAGCCCCAGCATTTT
CDR3aa: CASSVSPNGQPQHF

v_gene: TRBV19
j_gene: TRBJ1-1
len: 11
d_gene: TRBD1
abundance: NA
CDR3nt: TGTGCCAGTAGTTTCAGGGGGCCTGCTTTCTTT
CDR3aa: CASSFRGPAFF

v_gene: TRBV20-1
j_gene: TRBJ2-1
len: 15
d_gene: TRBD2
abundance: NA
CDR3nt: TGCAGTGCTCCGAGCGGGGGGGACCCCTACAATGAGCAGTTCTTC
CDR3aa: CSAPSGGDPYNEQFF

v_gene: TRBV4-1
j_gene: TRBJ1-2
len: 13
d_gene: NA
abundance: NA
CDR3nt: TGCGCCAGCAGCCGGGGCAACAACTATGGCTACACCTTC
CDR3aa: CASSRGNNYGYTF

v_gene: TRBV30
j_gene: TRBJ2-5
len: 12
d_gene: TRBD2
abundance: NA
CDR3nt: TGTGCCTGGATGCTAGCGGCCGAGACCCAGTACTTC
CDR3aa: CAWMLAAETQYF

v_gene: TRBV19
j_gene: TRBJ2-1
len: 14
d_gene: TRBD1
abundance: NA
CDR3nt: TGTGCCAGTAGTAAGGACAGGGAATTGGATGAGCAGTTCTTC
CDR3aa: CASSKDRELDEQFF

v_gene: TRBV30
j_gene: TRBJ1-1
len: 13
d_gene: TRBD1
abundance: NA
CDR3nt: TGTGCCTGGAGCAGGGGGCTTGATGGTGAAGCTTTCTTT
CDR3aa: CAWSRGLDGEAFF

v_gene: TRBV18
j_gene: TRBJ1-1
len: 14
d_gene: NA
abundance: NA
CDR3nt: TGTGCCAGCTCCCAGAATTCTGACCGGCTTGAAGCTTTCTTT
CDR3aa: CASSQNSDRLEAFF

v_gene: TRBV30
j_gene: TRBJ1-5
len: 12
d_gene: NA
abundance: NA
CDR3nt: TGTGCCTGGAGTGAGGGTGTTCAGCCCCAGCATTTT
CDR3aa: CAWSEGVQPQHF